This TCR beta chain emerged from a study of T cells after yellow fever vaccination. The study's findings and limits: When the response was secondary, it was weaker but reached its peak faster, day 5 versus 15.

The CDR3 is made up of 13 amino acids. Looked up from germline, CDR1 is KGHSH and CDR2 is LQKENI. V shed 6 bases and J shed 3 bases, with 11 bases lying between them. On this clonotype itself: The antigen is unknown.

Via MiXCR, TCRdb re-called the 5' RACE reads, giving one row per CDR3 protein. Among more than 350,000 distinct CDR3 sequences listed, 11% were seen once. Here the sequenced sample was PBMCs, taken on the day of the first yellow fever vaccination. The chain recombines TRBV18 with TRBJ1-1, with a possible D match to TRBD1 (6 bases). This TCR came from a man younger than 30 who received the YFV17D yellow fever vaccine. CDR3 sequence reads: CASSQGKDTEAFF. In DNA form, the CDR3 reads TGTGCCAGCTCTCAGGGGAAGGACACTGAAGCTTTCTTT. The full variable domain, completed using reference TRBV18 and TRBJ1-1, is NAGVMQNPRHLVRRRGQEARLRCSPMKGHSHVYWYRQLPEEGLKFMVYLQKENIIDESGMPKERFSAEFPKEGPSILRIQQVVRGDSAAYFCASSQGKDTEAFFGQGTRLTVV.